Shown below are 22 T cell receptor beta chains from a single sample sequenced in a study of response to subunit inactivated influenza vaccine. MiXCR was run by TCRdb on the RT-PCR reads, yielding one entry per CDR3 protein. Altogether about 620,000 distinct CDR3 sequences are present, 10% to 15% being singletons, with the ten largest covering about a tenth. Specimen: PBMCs from blood, collected on the day of vaccination. The source is a man over 45 who received an inactivated influenza vaccine.

This clonotype was observed many times. This chain connects TRBV29-1 to TRBJ2-3; D uncertain. Looked up from germline, CDR1 is SQVTM and CDR2 is ANQGSEA. The ends were cut back, 2 bases at V and 5 bases at J, with 20 bases in the middle. The CDR3 covers 16 residues. The DNA of the CDR3 is TGCAGCGTTGAAATCCTCTATACCAAAGGAAGAGATACGCAGTATTTT. Its translation is CSVEILYTKGRDTQYF.

This clonotype was detected a few times. The CDR3 coding sequence is TGTGCCAGCAGTTTTGTAGGGGACTACAATGAGCAGTTCTTC. Amino acids: CASSFVGDYNEQFF. This chain connects TRBV28 to TRBJ2-1; D is possibly TRBD1 (5 bases). Germline values: CDR1 MDHEN, CDR2 SYDVKM. This CDR3 comprises 14 residues. Trimming stripped 3 bases from V and 3 bases from J, with 9 bases between.

This chain links TRBV28 with TRBJ2-7; 8 bases are shared with TRBD1. V lost 10 bases and J lost 1; bases outside the gene matches: 12. From germline, CDR1 is MDHEN and CDR2 SYDVKM. The CDR3 runs to 15 residues. CDR3 amino acids: CATTRPTGGSYEQYF. The CDR3 coding sequence is TGTGCCACCACCCGGCCCACAGGGGGGTCCTACGAGCAGTACTTC. Supplemented by reference TRBV28 and TRBJ2-7, the full variable domain reads DVKVTQSSRYLVKRTGEKVFLECVQDMDHENMFWYRQDPGLGLRLIYFSYDVKMKEKGDIPEGYSVSREKKERFSLILESASTNQTSMYLCATTRPTGGSYEQYFGPGTRLTVT.

This clonotype came up many times. V usage is TRBV5-1 and J usage is TRBJ1-1; D remains unclear. The CDR3 consists of 13 residues. V lost 3 bases to trimming and J lost 5 bases, with 11 bases between them. Germline V CDR1 and CDR2: SGHRS, YFSETQ. The CDR3 loop reads CASSSLLGTEAFF. CDR3 DNA: TGCGCCAGCAGCTCTCTTTTAGGGACTGAAGCTTTCTTT. The entire variable domain, with the rest obtained from reference TRBV5-1 and TRBJ1-1, is as follows: KAGVTQTPRYLIKTRGQQVTLSCSPISGHRSVSWYQQTPGQGLQFLFEYFSETQRNKGNFPGRFSGRQFSNSRSEMNVSTLELGDSALYLCASSSLLGTEAFFGQGTRLTVV.

The J gene is TRBJ2-2, the V gene TRBV27; D gene ambiguous. V was trimmed by 3 bases and J by 0 bases, leaving 11 bases between them. The germline CDR1 and CDR2 sequences are MNHEY and SMNVEV (reference sequence). The CDR3 totals 16 residues. The CDR3 here is CASSFYAYPNTGELFF. CDR3 DNA sequence: TGTGCCAGCAGTTTTTACGCTTATCCGAACACCGGGGAGCTGTTTTTT.

This clonotype was recorded a few times. This chain joins TRBV11-2 and TRBJ2-2; 7 bases align to TRBD1. Germline trimming cut 6 bases from V and 6 bases from J; bases unmatched to any gene: 4. The germline CDR1 and CDR2 sequences are SGHAT and FQNNGV. CDR3 length: 13 residues. The CDR3 here is CASSLTGPGELFF. The CDR3 nucleotides are TGTGCCAGCAGTTTGACAGGGCCCGGGGAGCTGTTTTTT.

This clonotype has only a few counts. The chain joins TRBV12-3 or TRBV12-4 to TRBJ1-5; 8 bases agree with TRBD1. The CDR3 is made up of 18 amino acids. The V segment lost 6 bases and the J segment 0 bases; nucleotides outside the gene matches: 13. The CDR3 reads CASSISRGRLVSNQPQHF. As DNA, the CDR3 is TGTGCCAGCAGCATAAGCAGGGGGCGCCTTGTTAGCAATCAGCCCCAGCATTTT.

This clonotype was seen many times. This chain uses TRBV20-1 with TRBJ2-3, with TRBD2 matching over 11 bases. The V segment lost 0 bases and the J segment 6 bases; nucleotides outside the gene matches: 11. Germline V gene data show CDR1 as DFQATT and CDR2 as SNEGSKA (reference sequence). CDR3 size: 17 residues. The CDR3 DNA sequence: TGCAGTGCTAGAGATTATAGCGGGGGGGCCCCGGTGGATACGCAGTATTTT. It specifies CSARDYSGGAPVDTQYF.

The chain couples TRBV5-1 to TRBJ2-1; D is ambiguous. Deletions cut 6 bases from V and 6 bases from J, with 4 bases between. Germline V gives CDR1 SGHRS, CDR2 YFSETQ. The CDR3 is 10 amino acids. This CDR3 is CASMGNEQFF. As DNA, the CDR3 is TGCGCCAGCATGGGCAATGAGCAGTTCTTC.

At least ten counts were recorded for this clonotype. The chain joins TRBV11-1 to TRBJ2-1; TRBD1 is a possible D gene (6 bases). This CDR3 region has 14 residues. Trimming removed 7 bases at V and 7 bases at J, with 17 bases between. CDR1 SGHAT and CDR2 FQDESV come from the germline V gene (reference sequence). The DNA of the CDR3 is TGTGCCAGCAACTACCGCCGGGACAAAAATGAGCAGTTCTTC. This sequence encodes CASNYRRDKNEQFF. The full variable domain, its missing parts supplied by reference TRBV11-1 and TRBJ2-1, is EAEVAQSPRYKITEKSQAVAFWCDPISGHATLYWYRQILGQGPELLVQFQDESVVDDSQLPKDRFSAERLKGVDSTLKIQPAELGDSAMYLCASNYRRDKNEQFFGPGTRLTVL.

This clonotype was observed a few times. The chain links TRBV20-1 to TRBJ1-4; possibly TRBD1 for D (6 bases). CDR3 length: 15 residues. Germline values: CDR1 DFQATT, CDR2 SNEGSKA (reference sequence). Trimming shortened V by 6 bases and J by 0 bases, and 14 bases separated the two germline ends. CDR3 sequence: CSARGLTTTNEKLFF. CDR3 coding DNA: TGCAGTGCCAGGGGACTGACAACAACTAATGAAAAACTGTTTTTT.

This clonotype was found a few times. The chain links TRBV18 to TRBJ2-7; tentatively, D is TRBD2 (5 bases). CDR3 length equals 14 residues. Germline CDR1 KGHSH, CDR2 LQKENI. The ends were cut back, 1 base at V and 4 bases at J, with 11 bases in the middle. The CDR3 is CASSPQGPGYEQYF. Written as DNA, the CDR3 is TGTGCCAGCTCACCACAGGGCCCGGGGTACGAGCAGTACTTC.

Only one count was recorded for this clonotype. The chain has TRBV5-3 and TRBJ2-1; a possible D gene is TRBD1 (6 bases). TRBV5-3 is assigned to the ORF class and has an uncertain function. The V end was cut by 9 bases, the J end by 5 bases, with 15 bases between. This CDR3 comprises 13 residues. DNA of the CDR3: TGTGCCATGAGTCAGGGGCCGGACAATGAGCAGTTCTTC. Translating gives CAMSQGPDNEQFF.

The sample holds many counts of this clonotype. The chain's CDR3 is CSVGRAHEQYF. The CDR3 DNA follows: TGCAGCGTTGGTCGGGCCCACGAGCAGTACTTC. The chain uses TRBV29-1 and TRBJ2-7; D not resolved. V lost 4 bases and J 5 bases, leaving 9 bases between the germline ends. Germline CDR1 SQVTM, CDR2 ANQGSEA. The CDR3 has 11 residues.

In this sample, this clonotype turned up many times. This chain connects TRBV20-1 to TRBJ1-6; possible D gene TRBD1, 5 bases. Germline V lookup: CDR1 DFQATT, CDR2 SNEGSKA (reference sequence). The CDR3 has 13 amino acids. The V end was cut by 3 bases, the J end by 8 bases, with 11 bases between. The CDR3 sequence: CSARRQGYSPLHF. CDR3 nucleotides: TGCAGTGCTAGGAGGCAGGGCTATTCACCCCTCCACTTT.

This clonotype was seen more than once but under ten times. The chain has TRBV6-2 or TRBV6-3 and TRBJ2-6; D not resolved. The CDR3 length is 16 residues. Trimming stripped 7 bases from V and 1 base from J, with 14 bases between. Germline CDR1 MNHEY, CDR2 SVGEGT. CDR3 residues: CASTHLGISGANVLTF. The CDR3 DNA sequence: TGTGCCAGCACCCATCTCGGCATTTCTGGGGCCAACGTCCTGACTTTC.

This clonotype was recorded at least ten times. The chain employs TRBV20-1 and TRBJ2-3, with 11 nucleotides matching TRBD2. Germline CDR1 is DFQATT and CDR2 is SNEGSKA (reference sequence). The CDR3 runs 13 residues. V dropped 7 bases and J dropped 6; count of bases not matched to a gene: 6. In DNA, the CDR3 is TGCAGTGAAACTAGCGGGGGAGGCGATACGCAGTATTTT. Translated, it gives CSETSGGGDTQYF.

This clonotype was counted between two and nine times. The chain combines TRBV7-8 with TRBJ2-1, with D possibly being TRBD1 or TRBD2 (6 bases each). Trimming stripped 7 bases from V and 1 base from J, with 14 bases between. CDR1 SGHVS and CDR2 FQNEAQ come from the germline V gene. This CDR3 region has 15 residues. The CDR3 bases are TGTGCCAGCATCGGCCGGGGGCCTTCCTACAATGAGCAGTTCTTC. Translation: CASIGRGPSYNEQFF.

This clonotype was counted at least ten times. This chain connects TRBV9 to TRBJ2-2; TRBD1 might be the D (6 bases). V shed 3 bases and J shed 6 bases, with 9 bases lying between them. Looked up from germline, CDR1 is SGDLS and CDR2 is YYNGEE. The CDR3 has 13 amino acids. DNA of the CDR3: TGTGCCAGCAGCGCAGGGGTGGCCGGGGAGCTGTTTTTT. Protein product: CASSAGVAGELFF.

The sample holds a few counts of this clonotype. The CDR3 loop reads CATSSATAGQFYNEQFF. The DNA for the CDR3 is TGTGCCACCAGTTCCGCGACTGCGGGACAGTTCTACAATGAGCAGTTCTTC. The chain couples TRBV24-1 to TRBJ2-1; the D gene is possibly TRBD1 (7 bases). Deletions cut 6 bases from V and 3 bases from J, with 20 bases between. Germline V gene lookup returns CDR1 KGHDR and CDR2 SFDVKD. The CDR3 runs to 17 residues.

V usage is TRBV4-3 and J usage is TRBJ2-7; 7 bases fit TRBD1. V trimming: 0 bases; J trimming: 7 bases; junction bases outside the gene matches: 9. CDR1 LGHNA and CDR2 YSLEER come from the germline V gene. CDR3 length equals 15 residues. The CDR3 spells CASSQDYPHRGEQYF. The CDR3 DNA follows: TGCGCCAGCAGCCAAGATTACCCTCACAGGGGTGAGCAGTACTTC.

The CDR3 reads CASSFASGRQSTDTQYF. The CDR3 DNA follows: TGCGCCAGCAGCTTCGCTAGCGGGAGGCAGAGCACAGATACGCAGTATTTT. The chain links TRBV5-1 to TRBJ2-3, with 11 bases identical to TRBD2. V lost 2 bases to trimming and J lost 0 bases; unmatched junction nucleotides: 5. Germline V gives CDR1 SGHRS, CDR2 YFSETQ. The CDR3 has 17 amino acids.